What follows is one T cell receptor (beta chain) and its context. This sample is drawn from a study of blood T cell repertoires in COVID-19. At the level of the study: Sites across the United States, Italy and Spain contributed samples from acute and convalescent COVID-19. PBMCs, B-cell-depleted T cells, or T cells were the source of the cDNA or gDNA that made up the material.

Per the original data handling: By means of reference gene primer amplification, nucleated cell counts were estimated. Profiling relied on immunoSEQ multiplex PCR, and the TCRdb table lists in-frame clones only, not all of them. The V and J calls and clone size were taken over from that table, and D and trimming were inferred from the DNA. The sample has about 110,000 clones, about 79% seen once. Patients in Seattle were enrolled during active infection, then followed longitudinally. Sequenced sample: peripheral blood. The sequence came from an elderly man with COVID-19, enrolled during active disease.

CDR3 amino acids: CAWSEDRGRNIQYF. The CDR3 DNA follows: TGTGCCTGGAGTGAGGACAGGGGGCGGAACATTCAGTACTTC. The chain uses TRBV30 and TRBJ2-4; 11 nucleotides align to TRBD1. Germline CDR1 reads GTSNPN; CDR2 reads SVGIG (reference sequence). This CDR3 spans 14 amino acids. Germline trimming cut 1 base from V and 7 bases from J; bases unmatched to any gene: 3. The full variable domain, in which reference TRBV30 and TRBJ2-4 provide the parts outside the CDR3, is SQTIHQWPATLVQPVGSPLSLECTVEGTSNPNLYWYRQAAGRGLQLLFYSVGIGQISSEVPQNLSASRPQDRQFILSSKKLLLSDSGFYLCAWSEDRGRNIQYFGAGTRLSVL.